The present TCR beta chain was sequenced within a study of shared clonotypes between healthy human individuals. General study points: Naive subsets, compared against memory subsets, generally had larger estimated richness values.

The sample holds many counts of this clone. Its antigen is not known. Per the original methods: Junction-only sequences without quality scores came from ImmunoSEQ, so filtering differed. Profiled with immunoSEQ multiplex PCR; TCRdb holds only in-frame clones, not every one. The D gene and trimming were derived from the DNA, and the V and J assignments and clone size from that table. The sample contains about 680,000 clones, about two thirds of which appear only once. Germline V gives CDR1 MDHEN, CDR2 SYDVKM. This CDR3 has 15 residues. V was trimmed by 4 bases and J by 2 bases, leaving 12 bases between them.

Sequencing was carried out using memory CD4+ T cells sorted from blood. Noted subset: CD45RA-negative fraction. The receptor's source is a woman in her thirties in good health. The chain recombines TRBV28 with TRBJ1-3; D gene ambiguous. The CDR3 coding sequence is TGTGCCAGCAGTTGGCAACATACAGCTGGAAACACCATATATTTT. Protein product: CASSWQHTAGNTIYF.